These 23 T cell receptor beta chains were sequenced from one sample in a study of T cells in Graves' hyperthyroidism and ophthalmopathy (dated by TCRdb to the late 2010s). Library prep was done by multiplex PCR. The sample was run on an Illumina HiSeq 2000. The TCR beta CDR3 regions were amplified from RNA transcripts. The TCR CDR3 was subjected to a first round of RT-PCR using the HTBI primer set and the Qiagen OneStep RT-PCR kit. TCRdb reworked the public reads: Q25 trimming with fastp, MiXCR clone assembly, productive beta chains retained. Here each entry gathers all rows of one CDR3 protein and keeps the most common genes and DNA. The sample includes under 400,000 distinct CDR3 sequences, with about 13% observed a single time. The top ten hold 9% to 9.5% of the sample. The sample taken for sequencing was blood. The receptors were gathered from a woman between 18 and 30 years old with Graves' hyperthyroidism.

The chain employs TRBV25-1 and TRBJ2-1, with TRBD2 as a possible D gene (6 bases). There are 15 residues in the CDR3. Germline values: CDR1 MGHDK, CDR2 SYGVNS. The germline V and J ends were trimmed by 2 bases and 4 bases, with 12 bases remaining between them. CDR3 amino acids: CASSEIGGNYNEQFF. The CDR3 DNA sequence: TGTGCCAGCAGTGAAATTGGCGGGAATTACAATGAGCAGTTCTTC.

At least ten counts were recorded for this clonotype. The chain is built from TRBV6-2 or TRBV6-3 and TRBJ2-1, with D possibly TRBD2 on 5 matching bases. The V end was cut by 6 bases, the J end by 1 base, with 16 bases between. CDR1 MNHEY and CDR2 SVGEGT come from the germline V gene. The CDR3 is 16 amino acids. The CDR3 bases are TGTGCCAGCAGATCGATACGGAGGAATTCCTACAATGAGCAGTTCTTC. It specifies CASRSIRRNSYNEQFF.

This clonotype was observed a few times. The rearrangement uses TRBV14 and TRBJ1-1; 10 nucleotides agree with TRBD1. The junction had 7 bases not matched to a gene; V was cut back by 5 bases and J by 4 bases. CDR3 length: 15 amino acids. CDR1 is SGHDN and CDR2 is FVKESK in the germline V gene. The CDR3: CASSTRQGAPTEAFF. In DNA form, the CDR3 reads TGTGCCAGCAGCACCAGACAGGGGGCGCCCACTGAAGCTTTCTTT.

V is TRBV6-2 or TRBV6-3 and J is TRBJ2-3, with D tentatively TRBD2 (7 bases). V lost 4 bases and J 2 bases, leaving 16 bases between the germline ends. CDR1 is MNHEY and CDR2 is SVGEGT in the germline V gene. The CDR3 sequence is 16 residues long. CDR3 coding DNA: TGTGCCAGCAGTTTTGGGGGGGCAGTTGTCACAGATACGCAGTATTTT. Encoded protein: CASSFGGAVVTDTQYF.

This clonotype occurred many times. The chain links TRBV20-1 to TRBJ1-1; TRBD1 agrees at 7 bases. The J segment lost 5 bases and the V segment lost 5 bases, leaving 5 bases of the junction unmatched. Germline assignment: CDR1 DFQATT and CDR2 SNEGSKA (reference sequence). The CDR3 has 12 amino acids. Written as DNA, the CDR3 is TGCAGTGCTTCAACAGGGGAGACTGAAGCTTTCTTT. Residues: CSASTGETEAFF.

This clonotype was seen only a few times. The rearrangement joins TRBV10-3 to TRBJ2-5; D remains unclear. CDR1 is ENHRY and CDR2 is SYGVKD in the germline V gene. V lost 7 bases, J lost 2 bases, and 8 bases lay in between. There are 12 residues in the CDR3. CDR3 region: CAIKGKQETQYF. CDR3 sequence (DNA): TGTGCCATCAAAGGCAAGCAAGAGACCCAGTACTTC.

This clonotype was seen at least ten times. The chain has TRBV5-1 and TRBJ1-1, with 7 bases lining up with TRBD1. Germline CDR1 and CDR2: SGHRS and YFSETQ. Trimming took 4 bases from V and 3 from J; bases not matched to a gene: 6. This CDR3 has 14 amino acids. DNA of the CDR3: TGCGCCAGCAGCAGGGGGCGCAGGGACACTGAAGCTTTCTTT. Protein product: CASSRGRRDTEAFF. Combining the CDR3 with reference TRBV5-1 and TRBJ1-1 gives the whole variable domain KAGVTQTPRYLIKTRGQQVTLSCSPISGHRSVSWYQQTPGQGLQFLFEYFSETQRNKGNFPGRFSGRQFSNSRSEMNVSTLELGDSALYLCASSRGRRDTEAFFGQGTRLTVV.

This clonotype was seen repeatedly, ten times or more. J is TRBJ2-4 and V is TRBV11-2; D remains ambiguous. CDR3 size: 14 residues. The V end lost 2 bases, the J end lost 0 bases, and 5 bases lay between the germline ends. Germline lookup yields CDR1 SGHAT and CDR2 FQNNGV. In DNA, the CDR3 is TGTGCCAGCAGCTTACCCGGAGCCAAAAACATTCAGTACTTC. Protein product: CASSLPGAKNIQYF.

This clonotype was counted at least ten times. The rearrangement joins TRBV20-1 to TRBJ1-6, with 7 nucleotides matching TRBD1. Looked up from germline, CDR1 is DFQATT and CDR2 is SNEGSKA (reference sequence). This CDR3 has 16 amino acids. The ends lost 3 bases at V and 5 bases at J; junction bases unmatched: 10. Here the CDR3 reads CSARPSGTVDNSPLHF. CDR3 bases: TGCAGTGCTAGGCCTTCCGGGACAGTCGATAATTCACCCCTCCACTTT.

V is TRBV27 and J is TRBJ1-2, with D unresolved. Germline V gene sequence: CDR1 MNHEY, CDR2 SMNVEV (reference sequence). The CDR3 covers 15 residues. V was pared by 3 bases and J by 4 bases, with 15 bases between. In nucleotides, the CDR3 is TGTGCCAGCAGTTTCGTCGCTTCAGGCGCCTATGGCTACACCTTC. Amino acid sequence: CASSFVASGAYGYTF.

This clonotype has at least ten counts. The chain's CDR3 is CASSPFTGGDEKLFF. The CDR3 coding sequence is TGTGCCAGCAGTCCCTTTACAGGGGGCGATGAAAAACTGTTTTTT. The chain is built from TRBV28 and TRBJ1-4, with TRBD1 matching over 9 bases. V lost 5 bases and J lost 6; bases outside the gene matches: 7. The CDR3 extends over 15 amino acids. CDR1 is MDHEN, CDR2 SYDVKM, per germline.

This clonotype was seen many times. This chain joins TRBV11-2 and TRBJ1-2; TRBD1 might be the D (5 bases). V dropped 0 bases and J dropped 2 bases, with 7 bases sitting between them. The CDR3 sequence is 14 residues long. Germline V gene lookup returns CDR1 SGHAT and CDR2 FQNNGV. The CDR3 protein is CASSLDSGNYGYTF. CDR3 sequence (DNA): TGTGCCAGCAGCTTAGACTCAGGGAACTATGGCTACACCTTC.

This clonotype showed up many times. The rearrangement links TRBV7-3 to TRBJ1-1; D uncertain. The CDR3 sequence is 13 residues long. Germline assignment: CDR1 SGHTA and CDR2 FQGTGA. V was cut by 2 bases and J by 5 bases, with 9 bases left in between. DNA for the CDR3: TGTGCCAGCAGCTTATTCCATGCGACTGAAGCTTTCTTT. Translated: CASSLFHATEAFF.

This clonotype came up many times. V is TRBV7-8 and J is TRBJ2-2; a weak D match, TRBD1 (6 bases). Germline V gene lookup returns CDR1 SGHVS and CDR2 FQNEAQ. V shed 1 base and J shed 2 bases, with 17 bases lying between them. The CDR3 covers 18 residues. This CDR3 is CASSLGSAGDINTGELFF. CDR3 nucleotides: TGTGCCAGCAGCTTAGGATCAGCAGGGGACATAAACACCGGGGAGCTGTTTTTT.

This clonotype was picked up many times. The chain joins TRBV10-2 to TRBJ2-2, with D uncertain. The CDR3 contains 15 residues. The V gene lost 2 bases and the J gene lost 1 base, with 8 bases spanning the gap. CDR1 and CDR2 from the germline V gene are WSHSY and SAAADI. CDR3 bases: TGCGCCAGCAGTGAGATGCGGTTGAACACCGGGGAGCTGTTTTTT. Translation: CASSEMRLNTGELFF.

This clonotype was counted ten times or more. CDR3 sequence reads: CASRPGPGLAGQETQYF. The DNA for the CDR3 is TGTGCCAGCCGCCCCGGGCCGGGGCTAGCGGGACAAGAGACCCAGTACTTC. This chain connects TRBV6-1 to TRBJ2-5; 9 positions agree with TRBD2. CDR1 MNHNS and CDR2 SASEGT come from the germline V gene. The CDR3 is made up of 17 amino acids. V lost 8 bases to trimming and J lost 2 bases; unmatched junction nucleotides: 15.

This clonotype was counted at least ten times. The chain uses TRBV11-2 and TRBJ2-3, with D possibly TRBD1 on 5 matching bases. The CDR3 sequence is 15 residues long. Germline lookup yields CDR1 SGHAT and CDR2 FQNNGV. V lost 1 base and J 2 bases, leaving 10 bases between the germline ends. The CDR3 bases are TGTGCCAGCAGCTTAGTGGGGCTACTCACAGATACGCAGTATTTT. Protein sequence: CASSLVGLLTDTQYF.

Only a few counts were recorded for this clonotype. This chain uses TRBV19 with TRBJ2-7; tentatively, D is TRBD2 (5 bases). The V end lost 5 bases, the J end lost 4 bases, and 15 bases lay between the germline ends. Germline CDR1 and CDR2: LNHDA and SQIVND (reference sequence). The CDR3 covers 14 residues. This CDR3 reads CASSVLLEGYEQYF. The CDR3 DNA sequence: TGTGCCAGTAGTGTACTTCTAGAGGGATACGAGCAGTACTTC. Complete variable domain (other parts from reference TRBV19 and TRBJ2-7): DGGITQSPKYLFRKEGQNVTLSCEQNLNHDAMYWYRQDPGQGLRLIYYSQIVNDFQKGDIAEGYSVSREKKESFPLTVTSAQKNPTAFYLCASSVLLEGYEQYFGPGTRLTVT.

This clonotype was counted many times. This chain uses TRBV27 with TRBJ2-2, with 7 bases aligning to TRBD2. The V segment lost 7 bases and the J segment 7 bases; nucleotides outside the gene matches: 6. Germline-derived CDR1 and CDR2 are MNHEY and SMNVEV (reference sequence). The CDR3 loop spans 13 amino acids. The DNA for the CDR3 is TGTGCCAGCATGAGGGGACTATACGGGGAGCTGTTTTTT. Amino acids: CASMRGLYGELFF.

This clonotype came up many times. This sequence joins TRBV11-2 and TRBJ1-2; tentatively, D is TRBD1 (6 bases). The CDR3 has 14 amino acids. In germline, CDR1 is SGHAT, CDR2 FQNNGV. With 4 bases removed from V and 8 bases from J, the gap between germline ends came to 17 bases. Here the CDR3 DNA reads TGTGCCAGCAGCTCCGCTGATGGGGGGCTAGGCTACACCTTC. As protein: CASSSADGGLGYTF.

This clonotype was seen many times. The chain recombines TRBV4-3 with TRBJ2-1, with 9 positions matching TRBD1. Losses at the gene ends were 5 bases for V and 9 bases for J; bases not matched to a gene: 11. Looked up from germline, CDR1 is LGHNA and CDR2 is YSLEER. This CDR3 comprises 15 residues. The DNA for the CDR3 is TGCGCCAGCAGCAGAGAGACCGGGACAGGGTCTGAGCAGTTCTTC. This sequence encodes CASSRETGTGSEQFF.

This clonotype was seen repeatedly, ten times or more. V usage is TRBV13 and J usage is TRBJ1-1; D uncertain. This CDR3 has 16 residues. Trimming shortened V by 5 bases and J by 0 bases, and 16 bases separated the two germline ends. Germline CDR1 is PRHDT and CDR2 is FYEKMQ (reference sequence). The CDR3 reads CASSRSGRALNTEAFF. CDR3 bases: TGTGCCAGCAGCCGCTCGGGTCGGGCCCTGAACACTGAAGCTTTCTTT.

The chain links TRBV6-5 to TRBJ2-3; 8 bases match TRBD2. Looked up from germline, CDR1 is MNHEY and CDR2 is SVGAGI. V shed 1 base and J 14 bases; nucleotides not matched to a gene: 8. CDR3 length equals 13 residues. The CDR3, as DNA: TGTGCCAGCAGTTACTACGATCAGCGGGGGACGTATTTT. As protein: CASSYYDQRGTYF.